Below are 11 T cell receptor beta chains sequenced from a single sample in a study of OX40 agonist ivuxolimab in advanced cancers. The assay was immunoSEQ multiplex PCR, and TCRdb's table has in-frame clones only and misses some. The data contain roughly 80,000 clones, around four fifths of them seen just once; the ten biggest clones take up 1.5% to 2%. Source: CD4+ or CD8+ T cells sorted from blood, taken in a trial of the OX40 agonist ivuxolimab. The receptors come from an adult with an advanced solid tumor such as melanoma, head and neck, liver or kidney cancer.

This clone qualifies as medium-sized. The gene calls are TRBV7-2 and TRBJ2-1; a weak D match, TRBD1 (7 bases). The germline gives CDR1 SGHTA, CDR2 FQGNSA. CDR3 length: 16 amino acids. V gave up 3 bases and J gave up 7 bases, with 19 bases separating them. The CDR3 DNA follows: TGTGCCAGCAGCTTTGCCAAGCAGGGGGGTCGTAATGAGCAGTTCTTC. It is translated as CASSFAKQGGRNEQFF.

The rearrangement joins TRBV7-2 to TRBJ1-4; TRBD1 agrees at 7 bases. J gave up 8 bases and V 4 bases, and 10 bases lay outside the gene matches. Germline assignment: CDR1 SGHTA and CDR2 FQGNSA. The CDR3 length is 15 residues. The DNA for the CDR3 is TGTGCCAGCAGCTACGCCGGTACAGGGGTGGAAAAACTGTTTTTT. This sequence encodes CASSYAGTGVEKLFF.

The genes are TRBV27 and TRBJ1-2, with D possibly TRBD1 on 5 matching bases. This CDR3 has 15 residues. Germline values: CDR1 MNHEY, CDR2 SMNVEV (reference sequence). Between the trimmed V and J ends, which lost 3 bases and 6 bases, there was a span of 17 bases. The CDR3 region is CASSLSVWGDHGYTF. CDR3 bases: TGTGCCAGCAGTTTGTCGGTGTGGGGGGACCATGGCTACACCTTC.

The DNA for the CDR3 is TGTGCCAGCAGCGTAGCCCCGGGGGAGGGGGAGCTGTTTTTT. It is translated as CASSVAPGEGELFF. The genes are TRBV9 and TRBJ2-2; a weak D match, TRBD2 (6 bases). Trimming took off 0 bases at V and 8 bases at J, with 11 bases between the two ends. The CDR3 loop spans 14 amino acids. Germline loops: CDR1 SGDLS, CDR2 YYNGEE. The full variable domain, with the rest looked up from reference TRBV9 and TRBJ2-2, is DSGVTQTPKHLITATGQRVTLRCSPRSGDLSVYWYQQSLDQGLQFLIQYYNGEERAKGNILERFSAQQFPDLHSELNLSSLELGDSALYFCASSVAPGEGELFFGEGSRLTVL.

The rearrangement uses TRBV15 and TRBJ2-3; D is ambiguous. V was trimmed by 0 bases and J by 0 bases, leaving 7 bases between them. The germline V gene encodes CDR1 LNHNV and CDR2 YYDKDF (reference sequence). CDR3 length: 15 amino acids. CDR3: CATSRDRASTDTQYF. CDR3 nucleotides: TGTGCCACCAGCAGAGATAGGGCTAGCACAGATACGCAGTATTTT.

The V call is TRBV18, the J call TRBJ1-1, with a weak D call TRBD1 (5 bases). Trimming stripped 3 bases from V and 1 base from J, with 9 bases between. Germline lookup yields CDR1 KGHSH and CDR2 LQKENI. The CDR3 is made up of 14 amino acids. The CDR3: CASSPEGANTEAFF. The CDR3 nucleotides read TGTGCCAGCTCACCGGAAGGGGCGAACACTGAAGCTTTCTTT. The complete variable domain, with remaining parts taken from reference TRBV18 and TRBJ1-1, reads NAGVMQNPRHLVRRRGQEARLRCSPMKGHSHVYWYRQLPEEGLKFMVYLQKENIIDESGMPKERFSAEFPKEGPSILRIQQVVRGDSAAYFCASSPEGANTEAFFGQGTRLTVV.

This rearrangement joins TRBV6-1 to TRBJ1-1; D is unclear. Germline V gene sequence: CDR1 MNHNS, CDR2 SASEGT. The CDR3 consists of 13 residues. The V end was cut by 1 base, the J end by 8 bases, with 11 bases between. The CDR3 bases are TGTGCCAGCAGTGAAGAGGCACAGCGAGAAGCTTTCTTT. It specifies CASSEEAQREAFF.

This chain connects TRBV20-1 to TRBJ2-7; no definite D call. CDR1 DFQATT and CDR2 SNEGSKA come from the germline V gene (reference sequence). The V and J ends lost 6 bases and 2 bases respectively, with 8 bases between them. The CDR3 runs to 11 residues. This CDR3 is CSASRAYEQYF. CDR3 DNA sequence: TGCAGTGCAAGCCGGGCCTACGAGCAGTACTTC.

The CDR3 loop is CASSPDGTFYNEQFF. CDR3 bases: TGTGCCAGCAGCCCGGACGGCACCTTTTACAATGAGCAGTTCTTC. V gene TRBV5-6 combines with J gene TRBJ2-1; unclear D gene. CDR3 length: 15 amino acids. V lost 4 bases and J lost 4, with 15 bases in between. CDR1 and CDR2 (germline): SGHDT, YYEEEE.

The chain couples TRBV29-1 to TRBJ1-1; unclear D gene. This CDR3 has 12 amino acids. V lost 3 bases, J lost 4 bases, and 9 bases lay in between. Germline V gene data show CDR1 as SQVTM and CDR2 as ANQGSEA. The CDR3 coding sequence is TGCAGCGTTGACTGGGGAGGCACTGAAGCTTTCTTT. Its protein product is CSVDWGGTEAFF.

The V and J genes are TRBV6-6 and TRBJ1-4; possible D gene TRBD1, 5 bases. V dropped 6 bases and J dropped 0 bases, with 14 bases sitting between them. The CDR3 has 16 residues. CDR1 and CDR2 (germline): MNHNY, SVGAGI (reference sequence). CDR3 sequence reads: CASRRGVGATNEKLFF. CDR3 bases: TGTGCCAGCAGAAGGGGCGTGGGGGCAACTAATGAAAAACTGTTTTTT.